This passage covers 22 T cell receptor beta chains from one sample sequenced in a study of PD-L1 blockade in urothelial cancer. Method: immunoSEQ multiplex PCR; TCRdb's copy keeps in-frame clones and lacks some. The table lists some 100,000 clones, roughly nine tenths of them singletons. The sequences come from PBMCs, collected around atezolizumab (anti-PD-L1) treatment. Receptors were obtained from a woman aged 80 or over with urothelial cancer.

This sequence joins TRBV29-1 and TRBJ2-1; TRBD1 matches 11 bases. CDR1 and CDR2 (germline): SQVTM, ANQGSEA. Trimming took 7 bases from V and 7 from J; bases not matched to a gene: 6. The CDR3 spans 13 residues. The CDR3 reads CSAGTGGINEQFF. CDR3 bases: TGCAGCGCAGGGACAGGGGGAATTAATGAGCAGTTCTTC.

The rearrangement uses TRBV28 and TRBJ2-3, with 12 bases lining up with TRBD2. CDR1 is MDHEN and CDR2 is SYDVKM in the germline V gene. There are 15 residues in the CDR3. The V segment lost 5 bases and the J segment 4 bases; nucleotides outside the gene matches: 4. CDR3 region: CASSLTSGRADTQYF. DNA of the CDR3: TGTGCCAGCAGTCTGACTAGCGGGAGAGCAGATACGCAGTATTTT.

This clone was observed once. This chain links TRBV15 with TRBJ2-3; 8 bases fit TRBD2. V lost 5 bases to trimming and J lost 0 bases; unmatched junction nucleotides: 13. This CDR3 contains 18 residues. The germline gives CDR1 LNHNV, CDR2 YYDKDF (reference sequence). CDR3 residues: CATSDTLSSGFSTDTQYF. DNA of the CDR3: TGTGCCACCAGCGATACCCTTTCTAGCGGGTTTAGCACAGATACGCAGTATTTT.

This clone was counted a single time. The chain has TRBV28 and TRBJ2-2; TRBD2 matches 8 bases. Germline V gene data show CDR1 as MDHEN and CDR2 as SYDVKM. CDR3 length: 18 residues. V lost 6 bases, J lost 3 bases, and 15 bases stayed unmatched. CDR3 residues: CASSHPFASGRYTGELFF. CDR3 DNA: TGTGCCAGCAGCCACCCTTTCGCGAGCGGGAGATACACCGGGGAGCTGTTTTTT.

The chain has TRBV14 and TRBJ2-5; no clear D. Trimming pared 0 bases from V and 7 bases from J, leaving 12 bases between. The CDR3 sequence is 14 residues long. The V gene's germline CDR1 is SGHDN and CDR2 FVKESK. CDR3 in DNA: TGTGCCAGCAGCCAAGATCGAGGCTTGTCGACCCAGTACTTC. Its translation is CASSQDRGLSTQYF.

In DNA, the CDR3 is TGTGCCAGCAGCCTACAGGGGGTCTCCTACGAGCAGTACTTC. Its protein is CASSLQGVSYEQYF. The chain is built from TRBV7-8 and TRBJ2-7, with TRBD1 identical over 8 bases. The V and J ends lost 5 bases and 0 bases, in that order; junction bases with no gene match: 3. CDR1 is SGHVS, CDR2 FQNEAQ, per germline. The CDR3 consists of 14 residues.

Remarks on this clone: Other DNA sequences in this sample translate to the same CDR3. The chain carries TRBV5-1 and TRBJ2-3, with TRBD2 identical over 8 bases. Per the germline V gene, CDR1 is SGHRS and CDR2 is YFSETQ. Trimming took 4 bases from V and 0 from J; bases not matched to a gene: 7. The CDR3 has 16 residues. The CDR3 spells CASSLGLADSTDTQYF. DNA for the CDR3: TGCGCCAGCAGCCTTGGACTAGCAGATAGCACAGATACGCAGTATTTT.

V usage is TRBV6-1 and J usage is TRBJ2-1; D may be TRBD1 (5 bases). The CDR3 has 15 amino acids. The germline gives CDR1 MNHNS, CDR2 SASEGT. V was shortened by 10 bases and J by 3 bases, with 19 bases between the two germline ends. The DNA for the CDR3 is TGTGCCACCCACGCGCAGGGAAGGGGCTACAATGAGCAGTTCTTC. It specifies CATHAQGRGYNEQFF.

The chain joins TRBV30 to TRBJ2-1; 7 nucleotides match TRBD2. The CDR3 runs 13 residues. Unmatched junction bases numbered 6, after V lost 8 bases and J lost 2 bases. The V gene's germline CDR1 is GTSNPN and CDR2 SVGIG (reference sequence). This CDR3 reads CALERDAYNEQFF. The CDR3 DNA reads TGTGCCCTTGAGCGGGATGCCTACAATGAGCAGTTCTTC.

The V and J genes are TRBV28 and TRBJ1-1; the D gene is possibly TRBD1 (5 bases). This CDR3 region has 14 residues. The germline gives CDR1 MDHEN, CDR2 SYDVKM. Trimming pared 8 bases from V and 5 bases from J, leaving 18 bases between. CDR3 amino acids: CASDTQGVRTEAFF. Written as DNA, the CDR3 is TGTGCCAGCGACACTCAGGGTGTGAGGACTGAAGCTTTCTTT.

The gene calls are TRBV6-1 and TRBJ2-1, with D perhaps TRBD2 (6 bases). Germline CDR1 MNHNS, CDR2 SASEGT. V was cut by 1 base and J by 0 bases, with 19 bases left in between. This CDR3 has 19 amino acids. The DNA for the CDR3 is TGTGCCAGCAGTGAAGAGTACGGGAGCTTCTCGAGCTCCTACAATGAGCAGTTCTTC. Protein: CASSEEYGSFSSSYNEQFF.

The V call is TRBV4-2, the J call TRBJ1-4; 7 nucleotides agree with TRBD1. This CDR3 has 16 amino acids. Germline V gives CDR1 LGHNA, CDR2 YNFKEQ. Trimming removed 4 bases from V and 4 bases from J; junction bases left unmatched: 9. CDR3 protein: CASSPSQGQYNEKLFF. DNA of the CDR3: TGTGCCAGCAGCCCGTCGCAGGGACAGTATAATGAAAAACTGTTTTTT.

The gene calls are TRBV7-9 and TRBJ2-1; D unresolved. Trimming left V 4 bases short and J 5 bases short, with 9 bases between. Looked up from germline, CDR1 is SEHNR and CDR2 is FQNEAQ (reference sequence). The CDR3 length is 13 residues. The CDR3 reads CASSSGYDNEQFF. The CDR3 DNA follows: TGTGCCAGCAGCTCGGGTTACGACAATGAGCAGTTCTTC.

CDR3 sequence: CASSLARDIGEQFF. The CDR3 nucleotides read TGTGCCAGCAGCTTAGCCAGGGACATCGGTGAGCAGTTCTTC. The chain uses TRBV7-3 and TRBJ2-1, with D maybe TRBD1 (6 bases). V gave up 2 bases and J gave up 9 bases, with 14 bases separating them. The CDR3 is 14 residues long. Germline CDR1 is SGHTA and CDR2 is FQGTGA.

The CDR3 nucleotides are TGTGCCAGCAGTTCGACAGTGAACACTGAAGCTTTCTTT. It is translated as CASSSTVNTEAFF. V and J are TRBV7-9 and TRBJ1-1; tentative D call: TRBD1 (5 bases). Per germline, CDR1 SEHNR and CDR2 FQNEAQ (reference sequence). This CDR3 contains 13 residues. V was trimmed by 6 bases and J by 0 bases, leaving 8 bases between them.

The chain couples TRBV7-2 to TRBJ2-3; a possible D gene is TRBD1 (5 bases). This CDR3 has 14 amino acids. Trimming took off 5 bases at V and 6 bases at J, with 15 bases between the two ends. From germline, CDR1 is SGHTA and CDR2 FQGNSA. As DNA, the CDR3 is TGTGCCAGCAGCCTAGATTTACAGGAGGATACGCAGTATTTT. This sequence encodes CASSLDLQEDTQYF.

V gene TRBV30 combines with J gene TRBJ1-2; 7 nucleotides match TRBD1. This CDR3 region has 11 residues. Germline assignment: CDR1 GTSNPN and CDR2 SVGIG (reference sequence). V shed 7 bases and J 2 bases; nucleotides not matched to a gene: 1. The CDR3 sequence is CALTGNYGYTF. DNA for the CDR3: TGTGCCTTGACAGGGAACTATGGCTACACCTTC.

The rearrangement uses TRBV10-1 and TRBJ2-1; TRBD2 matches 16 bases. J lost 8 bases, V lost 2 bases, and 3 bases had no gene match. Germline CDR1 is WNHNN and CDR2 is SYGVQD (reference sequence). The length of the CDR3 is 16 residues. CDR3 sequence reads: CASSEPGTSGRDEQFF. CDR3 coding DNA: TGCGCCAGCAGTGAGCCCGGGACTAGCGGGAGGGATGAGCAGTTCTTC.

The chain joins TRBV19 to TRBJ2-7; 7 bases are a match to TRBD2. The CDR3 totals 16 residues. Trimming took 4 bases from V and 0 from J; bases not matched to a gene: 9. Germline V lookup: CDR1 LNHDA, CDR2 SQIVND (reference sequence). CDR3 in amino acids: CASSNRLASTSYEQYF. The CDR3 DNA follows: TGTGCCAGTAGTAACAGACTAGCTTCAACCTCCTACGAGCAGTACTTC.

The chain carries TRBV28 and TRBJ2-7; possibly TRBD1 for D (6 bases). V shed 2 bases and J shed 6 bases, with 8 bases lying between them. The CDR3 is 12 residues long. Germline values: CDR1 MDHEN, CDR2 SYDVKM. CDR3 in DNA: TGTGCCAGCAGTTTAATCAGGGGCGAGCAGTACTTC. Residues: CASSLIRGEQYF. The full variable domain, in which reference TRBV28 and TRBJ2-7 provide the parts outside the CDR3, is DVKVTQSSRYLVKRTGEKVFLECVQDMDHENMFWYRQDPGLGLRLIYFSYDVKMKEKGDIPEGYSVSREKKERFSLILESASTNQTSMYLCASSLIRGEQYFGPGTRLTVT.

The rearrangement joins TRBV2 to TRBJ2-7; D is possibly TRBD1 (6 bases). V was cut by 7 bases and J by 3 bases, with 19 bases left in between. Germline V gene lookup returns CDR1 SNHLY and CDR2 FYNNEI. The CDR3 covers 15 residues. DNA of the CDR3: TGTGCCAGCAAGGGTAGGGACACCGGACTCTACGAGCAGTACTTC. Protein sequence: CASKGRDTGLYEQYF.

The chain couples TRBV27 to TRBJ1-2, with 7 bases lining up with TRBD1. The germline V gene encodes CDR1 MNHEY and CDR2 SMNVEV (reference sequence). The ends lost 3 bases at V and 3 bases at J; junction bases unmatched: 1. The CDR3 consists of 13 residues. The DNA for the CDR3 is TGTGCCAGCAGTTTTACAGGGGACTATGGCTACACCTTC. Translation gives CASSFTGDYGYTF.